This T cell receptor beta chain was captured by sequencing in a study of response to subunit inactivated influenza vaccine. Study conclusions and caveats: Authors suggested each seasonal influenza vaccination recruits few new T cells.

A single record per CDR3 protein comes from TCRdb applying MiXCR to the RT-PCR reads. The sample contains 650,000 to 800,000 distinct CDR3 sequences, around 18% of which appear only once. There are a few counts of this clonotype. What it binds is not known. V gave up 1 base and J gave up 2 bases, with 8 bases separating them. There are 14 residues in the CDR3. Germline CDR1 is SGHRS and CDR2 is YFSETQ. The sample was PBMCs from blood, taken 4 to 6 days after vaccination. This chain uses TRBV5-1 with TRBJ2-3; no clear D gene. The receptor was derived from a man aged 45-60 years who received an inactivated influenza vaccine. The CDR3 coding sequence is TGCGCCAGCAGCTTGACAGCTGCCACAGATACGCAGTATTTT. Its translation is CASSLTAATDTQYF.